A single sample is the source of the 2 T cell receptor beta chains below, sequenced in a study of T cells in localized non-small cell lung cancer. The assay was immunoSEQ multiplex PCR, and TCRdb's table has in-frame clones only and misses some. Among under 15,000 clones listed, 28% were seen once. Specimen: lung tumor tissue, collected before any cancer treatment. The receptors stem from a female donor of 60 years or more with stage I lung adenocarcinoma.

This clone was observed a handful of times. The genes are TRBV6-8 and TRBJ2-7, with 13 bases fitting TRBD2. CDR1 and CDR2 from the germline V gene are MNHGY and SAAAGT. There are 14 residues in the CDR3. With 0 bases clipped from V and 7 bases from J, the junction kept 0 bases outside the gene matches. This CDR3 reads CASSYSGLAGEQYF. CDR3 coding DNA: TGTGCCAGCAGTTACTCGGGACTAGCGGGAGAGCAGTACTTC.

The rearrangement uses TRBV19 and TRBJ2-3; a weak D match, TRBD2 (6 bases). Trimming stripped 9 bases from V and 0 bases from J, with 16 bases between. Germline V gene lookup returns CDR1 LNHDA and CDR2 SQIVND (reference sequence). This CDR3 region has 15 residues. The CDR3 is CASTPTGVSTDTQYF. Here the CDR3 DNA reads TGTGCCAGCACGCCCACGGGAGTTAGCACAGATACGCAGTATTTT.